A single sample gave rise to the 27 T cell receptor beta chains below, sequenced in a study of blood T cell repertoires in COVID-19. Assay used: immunoSEQ multiplex PCR; TCRdb lists only in-frame clones, some missing. Of 250,000 to 350,000 clones detected, 70% to 85% appear once; the ten largest clones hold 1.4% to 1.5%. Material for sequencing was peripheral blood. The source of these receptors is a human donor with COVID-19, enrolled during active disease. The donor label of this sample is uncertain.

This chain connects TRBV7-2 to TRBJ1-1; D perhaps matches TRBD1 (6 bases). Trimming shortened V by 5 bases and J by 4 bases, and 11 bases separated the two germline ends. CDR1 and CDR2 (germline): SGHTA, FQGNSA. CDR3 length: 13 amino acids. As DNA, the CDR3 is TGTGCCAGCAGCCTGCGACAGGTCACTGAAGCTTTCTTT. This translates into CASSLRQVTEAFF.

The V and J genes are TRBV4-1 and TRBJ1-1; the match to TRBD1 covers 10 bases. V shed 1 base and J 4 bases; nucleotides not matched to a gene: 6. The CDR3 runs 16 residues. The germline CDR1 and CDR2 sequences are MGHRA and YSYEKL. This CDR3 reads CASSQAPDRGTTEAFF. The CDR3 DNA reads as TGCGCCAGCAGCCAAGCTCCGGACAGGGGGACCACTGAAGCTTTCTTT.

The V gene is TRBV2, the J gene TRBJ2-7; 13 bases agree with TRBD2. Losses at the gene ends were 3 bases for V and 7 bases for J; bases not matched to a gene: 0. Germline lookup yields CDR1 SNHLY and CDR2 FYNNEI. The CDR3 is 13 amino acids. CDR3 coding DNA: TGTGCCAGCAGTGAGGGACTAGCGGGAGAGCAGTACTTC. Protein: CASSEGLAGEQYF.

The sample holds a few counts of this clone. The CDR3 region has the DNA TGTGCCAGCAGCGCGGCGGGGGGCGATCAGCCCCAGCATTTT. Protein product: CASSAAGGDQPQHF. This rearrangement joins TRBV11-2 to TRBJ1-5; D perhaps matches TRBD1 (6 bases). V gave up 5 bases and J gave up 5 bases, with 13 bases separating them. Germline V gene lookup returns CDR1 SGHAT and CDR2 FQNNGV. CDR3 length equals 14 residues. Supplemented by reference TRBV11-2 and TRBJ1-5, the full variable domain reads EAGVAQSPRYKIIEKRQSVAFWCNPISGHATLYWYQQILGQGPKLLIQFQNNGVVDDSQLPKDRFSAERLKGVDSTLKIQPAKLEDSAVYLCASSAAGGDQPQHFGDGTRLSIL.

In nucleotides, the CDR3 is TGTGCCAGCAGCCCCACAGGGAAAAATGAAAAACTGTTTTTT. Translated, it gives CASSPTGKNEKLFF. J is TRBJ1-4 and V is TRBV3-1 (or the pseudogene TRBV3-2); D may be TRBD1 (6 bases). CDR1 and CDR2 from the germline V gene are LGHDT and YNNKEL (reference sequence). V shed 4 bases and J shed 5 bases, with 11 bases lying between them. The CDR3 loop spans 14 amino acids.

The V and J genes are TRBV29-1 and TRBJ2-7; 10 bases line up with TRBD1. The V segment lost 4 bases and the J segment 5 bases; nucleotides outside the gene matches: 2. The CDR3 has 12 amino acids. The germline V gene has CDR1 SQVTM and CDR2 ANQGSEA. Written as DNA, the CDR3 is TGCAGCGTTGGACAGGGGGCCAACGAGCAGTACTTC. Protein sequence: CSVGQGANEQYF.

This chain joins TRBV9 and TRBJ1-6; 9 bases are shared with TRBD1. Germline CDR1 is SGDLS and CDR2 is YYNGEE. The CDR3 sequence is 14 residues long. V lost 3 bases and J lost 10; bases outside the gene matches: 5. The CDR3, as DNA: TGTGCCAGCAGCGGATATACAGGGGGCTCACCCCTCCACTTT. Protein product: CASSGYTGGSPLHF. Using reference TRBV9 and TRBJ1-6 for the parts outside the CDR3, the full variable domain is DSGVTQTPKHLITATGQRVTLRCSPRSGDLSVYWYQQSLDQGLQFLIQYYNGEERAKGNILERFSAQQFPDLHSELNLSSLELGDSALYFCASSGYTGGSPLHFGNGTRLTVT.

The rearrangement uses TRBV19 and TRBJ2-3, with 10 bases fitting TRBD2. V lost 3 bases, J lost 1 base, and 13 bases stayed unmatched. Germline V gives CDR1 LNHDA, CDR2 SQIVND (reference sequence). This CDR3 comprises 19 residues. This chain's CDR3 is CASSMAGGLATAGTDTQYF. In DNA, the CDR3 is TGTGCCAGTAGTATGGCGGGGGGACTAGCGACGGCCGGCACAGATACGCAGTATTTT. Full variable domain (rest looked up from reference TRBV19 and TRBJ2-3): DGGITQSPKYLFRKEGQNVTLSCEQNLNHDAMYWYRQDPGQGLRLIYYSQIVNDFQKGDIAEGYSVSREKKESFPLTVTSAQKNPTAFYLCASSMAGGLATAGTDTQYFGPGTRLTVL.

The table lists this clone with a few counts. CDR3 sequence reads: CASSPRTGGAHNYGYTF. CDR3 nucleotide sequence: TGTGCCAGCAGCCCCAGGACAGGGGGGGCCCATAACTATGGCTACACCTTC. This sequence joins TRBV7-9 and TRBJ1-2; 10 bases match TRBD1. Germline values: CDR1 SEHNR, CDR2 FQNEAQ (reference sequence). The CDR3 sequence is 17 residues long. J gave up 1 base and V 5 bases, and 10 bases lay outside the gene matches.

This clone was found a few times. The chain is built from TRBV4-3 and TRBJ2-7, with 8 nucleotides matching TRBD1. The CDR3 spans 15 residues. Germline V CDR1 and CDR2: LGHNA, YSLEER. The trim removed 3 bases at V and 3 bases at J, leaving 7 bases unmatched. The CDR3 nucleotides read TGCGCCAGCAGCCAGGGGGACAGGCGAAACTACGAGCAGTACTTC. It translates to CASSQGDRRNYEQYF.

This sequence joins TRBV5-1 and TRBJ2-3; D perhaps matches TRBD2 (5 bases). The CDR3 totals 15 residues. In germline, CDR1 is SGHRS, CDR2 YFSETQ. Deletions cut 5 bases from V and 2 bases from J, with 15 bases between. The CDR3 coding sequence is TGCGCCAGCAGTTCCCTCGGGGTCCTCACAGATACGCAGTATTTT. Amino acids: CASSSLGVLTDTQYF.

The chain joins TRBV7-9 to TRBJ1-2; 12 positions match TRBD1. CDR3 size: 17 residues. V shed 5 bases and J 2 bases; nucleotides not matched to a gene: 9. Germline loops: CDR1 SEHNR, CDR2 FQNEAQ (reference sequence). CDR3 coding DNA: TGTGCCAGCAGCCCCGGGACAGGGGGCCGGAGGAACTATGGCTACACCTTC. The encoded protein is CASSPGTGGRRNYGYTF.

This clone was seen only once. The rearrangement joins TRBV27 to TRBJ1-2; 10 bases are shared with TRBD1. Losses at the gene ends were 5 bases for V and 0 bases for J; bases not matched to a gene: 12. CDR1 MNHEY and CDR2 SMNVEV come from the germline V gene (reference sequence). The CDR3 is 18 residues long. The CDR3 sequence: CASSPGTGAFSPNYGYTF. The CDR3, as DNA: TGTGCCAGCAGTCCAGGGACAGGGGCCTTCAGCCCTAACTATGGCTACACCTTC.

CDR3 sequence reads: CASSLTSGVTGELFF. The CDR3, as DNA: TGTGCCAGCAGTTTAACTAGCGGGGTCACCGGGGAGCTGTTTTTT. This chain joins TRBV7-2 and TRBJ2-2; 10 bases map to TRBD2. Germline lookup yields CDR1 SGHTA and CDR2 FQGNSA. The V gene end was trimmed by 6 bases and the J gene end by 4 bases; junction bases not matched to a gene: 5. CDR3 length equals 15 residues.

V and J are TRBV5-5 and TRBJ1-6; D may be TRBD1 (5 bases). The germline V gene encodes CDR1 SGHKS and CDR2 YYEKEE (reference sequence). This CDR3 is built from 15 residues. V lost 0 bases to trimming and J lost 9 bases, with 13 bases between them. This chain's CDR3 is CASSLATVQASPLHF. CDR3 nucleotides: TGTGCCAGCAGCTTGGCGACAGTCCAGGCTTCACCCCTCCACTTT.

This clone was counted a few times. At one end, the junction sequence differs from germline, possibly due to a read error. The chain uses TRBV7-7 and TRBJ2-2; D is perhaps TRBD2 (5 bases). CDR3 length: 15 amino acids. The germline gives CDR1 SSHAT, CDR2 FNYEAQ (reference sequence). The CDR3 region has the DNA TGTGCTAGCAGCCCGGGGAGCGGACCCACCGGGGAGCTGTTTTTT. Translated: CASSPGSGPTGELFF.

The chain is built from TRBV5-1 and TRBJ2-2; D may be TRBD1 (5 bases). V was shortened by 5 bases and J by 7 bases, with 24 bases between the two germline ends. Germline CDR1 is SGHRS and CDR2 is YFSETQ. The CDR3 extends over 17 amino acids. CDR3 residues: CASRPLKGQGFRGELFF. As DNA, the CDR3 is TGCGCCAGCAGGCCTTTGAAGGGGCAAGGGTTCCGCGGGGAGCTGTTTTTT.

The sample holds one count of this clone. J is TRBJ2-7 and V is TRBV9; D might be TRBD2 (5 bases). V was clipped by 4 bases and J by 4 bases, with 18 bases between them. CDR1 and CDR2 (germline): SGDLS, YYNGEE. This CDR3 comprises 15 residues. In nucleotides, the CDR3 is TGTGCCAGCAGCCCTCTCGAGGCCCCGGGGTACGAGCAGTACTTC. Translated, it gives CASSPLEAPGYEQYF.

The CDR3, as DNA: TGTGCCAGCAGCTTAGAACAGGGGATTAGTGGCTACACCTTC. It translates to CASSLEQGISGYTF. J is TRBJ1-2 and V is TRBV7-8; 7 bases line up with TRBD1. Germline CDR1 is SGHVS and CDR2 is FQNEAQ. CDR3 length equals 14 residues. V lost 1 base, J lost 7 bases, and 6 bases stayed unmatched. The full variable domain, completed using reference TRBV7-8 and TRBJ1-2, is GAGVSQSPRYKVAKRGQDVALRCDPISGHVSLFWYQQALGQGPEFLTYFQNEAQLDKSGLPSDRFFAERPEGSVSTLKIQRTQQEDSAVYLCASSLEQGISGYTFGSGTRLTVV.

The chain links TRBV28 to TRBJ1-5; tentative D call: TRBD1 (5 bases). V was pared by 0 bases and J by 2 bases, with 11 bases between. The CDR3 extends over 16 amino acids. Germline CDR1 and CDR2: MDHEN and SYDVKM. In nucleotides, the CDR3 is TGTGCCAGCAGTTTATGGGGGAGGGGAGGCAATCAGCCCCAGCATTTT. Translation gives CASSLWGRGGNQPQHF.

The V call is TRBV6-2 or TRBV6-3, the J call TRBJ2-1; 12 bases align to TRBD2. This CDR3 has 17 residues. J was trimmed by 3 bases and V by 2 bases; bases with no gene match: 5. The germline CDR1 and CDR2 sequences are MNHEY and SVGEGT. DNA for the CDR3: TGTGCCAGCAGTTACCCACTAGCGGGAGGATTCTACAATGAGCAGTTCTTC. It translates to CASSYPLAGGFYNEQFF.

The rearrangement links TRBV5-4 to TRBJ2-7, with 7 nucleotides matching TRBD1. Germline V gene data show CDR1 as SGHNT and CDR2 as YYREEE (reference sequence). V lost 5 bases to trimming and J lost 0 bases; unmatched junction nucleotides: 8. CDR3 size: 15 residues. The CDR3 here is CASRRDSLYSYEQYF. CDR3 nucleotide sequence: TGTGCCAGCAGAAGGGACAGCCTCTACTCCTACGAGCAGTACTTC.

The J gene is TRBJ1-4, the V gene TRBV19; D is unresolved. The CDR3 has 16 residues. Germline CDR1 LNHDA, CDR2 SQIVND (reference sequence). V lost 5 bases and J lost 3, with 16 bases in between. The CDR3: CASSWAGVAANEKLFF. The CDR3 DNA sequence: TGTGCCAGTAGTTGGGCCGGGGTGGCGGCTAATGAAAAACTGTTTTTT.

The gene calls are TRBV30 and TRBJ2-7, with D possibly matching TRBD2 (6 bases). Germline values: CDR1 GTSNPN, CDR2 SVGIG (reference sequence). The ends were cut back, 1 base at V and 3 bases at J, with 13 bases in the middle. The CDR3 extends over 14 amino acids. The CDR3 loop is CAWSGHGSYYEQYF. The CDR3 coding sequence is TGTGCCTGGAGTGGCCACGGGAGCTACTACGAGCAGTACTTC.

This chain connects TRBV5-4 to TRBJ2-1, with 9 positions matching TRBD1. Per the germline V gene, CDR1 is SGHNT and CDR2 is YYREEE (reference sequence). V lost 3 bases, J lost 9 bases, and 7 bases stayed unmatched. The CDR3 is 14 residues long. The CDR3 here is CASSSPQGAGEQFF. CDR3 coding DNA: TGTGCCAGCAGCTCCCCACAGGGGGCGGGTGAGCAGTTCTTC.

The CDR3 nucleotides read TGTGCCAGCAGTCTCTACAATGAGCAGTTCTTC. This gives the protein CASSLYNEQFF. The chain uses TRBV6-2 or TRBV6-3 and TRBJ2-1; the D is unclear. V was shortened by 5 bases and J by 3 bases, with 2 bases between the two germline ends. The germline V gene has CDR1 MNHEY and CDR2 SVGEGT. This CDR3 comprises 11 residues.

This clone was recorded only once. This chain joins TRBV12-3 or TRBV12-4 and TRBJ2-7, with 8 bases identical to TRBD2. V shed 5 bases and J 3 bases; nucleotides not matched to a gene: 3. This CDR3 contains 13 residues. CDR3 sequence reads: CASSTGTSYEQYF. Written as DNA, the CDR3 is TGTGCCAGCAGTACCGGGACTAGCTACGAGCAGTACTTC.